The TCR beta chain described here comes from a study of blood T cells in healthy people across ages. The study, taken as a whole, reports: Getting older went along with TCR beta diversity per million T cells dropping roughly linearly. Donor CMV status, an unknown factor, possibly confounded changes in expanded clonotypes.

The CDR3 covers 13 residues. The second PCR ran about 6 to 12 cycles with a sample-barcoded 5' primer and J-beta primers. TCRdb reprocessed the 5' RACE reads via MiXCR and lists one record per CDR3 protein. The sample lists roughly 640,000 distinct CDR3 sequences; approximately 30% were seen once. Worth noting for this clonotype: What it recognizes is unknown.

The chain employs TRBV21-1 and TRBJ2-1. TRBV21-1 is described as a pseudogene. The sequenced sample consisted of blood. The sequence was collected from a woman aged 80 or older in good health. The CDR3 sequence: CASSAVLNSEQFF. As DNA, the CDR3 is TGTGCCAGCAGCGCAGTTCTAAACAGTGAGCAGTTCTTC.